The rows below give T cell receptor beta chains drawn from one sample of a study of T cell responses to AZD1222 COVID-19 vaccine. Clones were sequenced by immunoSEQ multiplex PCR, and TCRdb holds only the in-frame ones, with some missing. Found here are over 120,000 clones, roughly 92% of them singletons; the top ten hold 1.5% to 2%. The sequenced sample was peripheral blood, obtained on day 0 of AZD1222 vaccination. The receptor source for this set is an adult in good health. The CDR3 runs from the conserved cysteine through the conserved F or W. Each record gives: V gene, D gene, J gene, clone size, CDR3 DNA, CDR3 protein. A D gene is named only where the DNA matches it firmly. Where a row states a size, it is once, few, many or the class of an expanded clone; other rows omit it.

TRBV9,TRBD2,TRBJ2-3,once,TGTGCCAGCAGCGTAGGGACTAGCGGGAACACAGATACGCAGTATTTT,CASSVGTSGNTDTQYF
TRBV4-2,TRBD1,TRBJ1-1,.,TGTGCCAGCAGCCAAGAACCCAGGGGGACTGAAGCTTTCTTT,CASSQEPRGTEAFF
TRBV5-1,.,TRBJ1-1,.,TGCGCCAGCAGCTTGGTTGAGGTGAGGGACACTGAAGCTTTCTTT,CASSLVEVRDTEAFF
TRBV6-1,.,TRBJ1-1,few,TGTGCCAGCAGTGATGGGGCGGCGTGGACTGAAGCTTTCTTT,CASSDGAAWTEAFF
TRBV28,.,TRBJ1-5,.,TGTGCCAGCAGTTCCTCCGCCAGGGGCAATCAGCCCCAGCATTTT,CASSSSARGNQPQHF
TRBV10-3,.,TRBJ1-4,.,TGTGCCAGCGGGGGCAGAGAAGGAGAAAAACTGTTTTTT,CASGGREGEKLFF
TRBV5-6,TRBD1,TRBJ1-1,.,TGTGCCAGCAGCCGAACAGGGGGGGGCACTGAAGCTTTCTTT,CASSRTGGGTEAFF
TRBV14,.,TRBJ1-4,once,TGTGCCAGCAGCCAAGTGGGAGGGAACGGTGAAAAACTGTTTTTT,CASSQVGGNGEKLFF
TRBV11-2,.,TRBJ2-7,.,TGTGCCAGCAGCTTAGGCCGGGACCGACAAGAGCAGTACTTC,CASSLGRDRQEQYF
TRBV6-5,TRBD1,TRBJ1-5,.,TGTGCCAGCAGGGCGACAGGGAGCAATCAGCCCCAGCATTTT,CASRATGSNQPQHF
TRBV29-1,.,TRBJ2-5,once,TGCAGCGTTGAAGACGTAGGGCGAGAGACCCAGTACTTC,CSVEDVGRETQYF
TRBV11-3,TRBD2,TRBJ2-2,.,TGTGCCAGCAGCTTAGGTTTCGGTCTAGCGGGAGGAAATAGCACCGGGGAGCTGTTTTTT,CASSLGFGLAGGNSTGELFF
TRBV6-1,.,TRBJ1-1,.,TGTGCCAGCAGTGAACGAACAGGGATGAACACTGAAGCTTTCTTT,CASSERTGMNTEAFF
TRBV29-1,.,TRBJ2-7,.,TGCAGCACGAGGATGGGATCTAGCTCCTACGAGCAGTACTTC,CSTRMGSSSYEQYF
TRBV24-1,.,TRBJ2-7,.,TGTGCCACCAGTGATTTAGGGGACGAGCAGTACTTC,CATSDLGDEQYF
TRBV7-9,TRBD2,TRBJ2-2,few,TGTGCCAGCAGCTCCCGGACTAGCGTGAACACCGGGGAGCTGTTTTTT,CASSSRTSVNTGELFF
TRBV11-2,TRBD1,TRBJ2-3,once,TGTGCCAGCAGCTTAGTAGAGGGGGACAGTGGCACAGATACGCAGTATTTT,CASSLVEGDSGTDTQYF
TRBV19,.,TRBJ2-5,.,TGTGCCAGTAGGGCCTACGCAAAAGAGACCCAGTACTTC,CASRAYAKETQYF
TRBV2,TRBD1,TRBJ1-6,.,TGTGCCAGCAGTGTCCCCTCGACAGGGACTAATTCACCCCTCCACTTT,CASSVPSTGTNSPLHF
TRBV9,.,TRBJ1-1,.,TGTGCCAGCAGCGTAGCGCCAGGGTGGGCCACTGAAGCTTTCTTT,CASSVAPGWATEAFF
TRBV6-1,TRBD2,TRBJ2-7,.,TGTGCCAGCAGTGAACAGGCTAGCGGGAGCTACGAGCAGTACTTC,CASSEQASGSYEQYF
TRBV9,TRBD1,TRBJ1-4,.,TGTGCCAGCAGCGACGGACAGGGCTCGAATGAAAAACTGTTTTTT,CASSDGQGSNEKLFF
TRBV9,.,TRBJ2-1,.,TGTGCCAGCAGCATTAATCATGGCCCGACCCGCTTCTACAATGAGCAGTTCTTC,CASSINHGPTRFYNEQFF
TRBV7-2,TRBD2,TRBJ2-1,few,TGTGCCAGCAGCTCCCCTTATTCGCTAGCGGGGGACTACAATGAGCAGTTCTTC,CASSSPYSLAGDYNEQFF
TRBV6-5,.,TRBJ1-1,.,TGTGCCAGCAGTTACTCCGGGGCAGTGAACACTGAAGCTTTCTTT,CASSYSGAVNTEAFF
TRBV13,TRBD1,TRBJ2-7,.,TGTGCCAGCAGCTTAGGCCGGGACAGGGGGGCGTTAAAGCAGTACTTC,CASSLGRDRGALKQYF
TRBV3-1/TRBV3-2,TRBD2,TRBJ2-5,.,TGTGCCAGCAGCCCTAGTCGGAGGACTAGCGGGAGGTCGGTCTGGGAGACCCAGTACTTC,CASSPSRRTSGRSVWETQYF
TRBV3-1/TRBV3-2,.,TRBJ2-5,once,TGTGCCAGCAGCCAAGGGACCCCCGGGGTAGGGGAGACCCAGTACTTC,CASSQGTPGVGETQYF
TRBV5-1,TRBD2,TRBJ2-5,.,TGCGCCAGCAGCTTGTATAGGTCGGGACTAGCGGGATTGATAGAGACCCAGTACTTC,CASSLYRSGLAGLIETQYF
TRBV4-1,.,TRBJ2-6,.,TGCGCCAGCAGCCAAGATCACCAGACAGGTCCTGGGGCCAACGTCCTGACTTTC,CASSQDHQTGPGANVLTF
TRBV2,.,TRBJ1-1,.,TGTGCCAGCAGCCCCAACAGGTTCAACACTGAAGCTTTCTTT,CASSPNRFNTEAFF
TRBV5-1,TRBD2,TRBJ2-5,once,TGCGCCAGCAGCTTGGCCACGCGGGAGGGCCATAGAGTACGTGAAGAGACCCAGTACTTC,CASSLATREGHRVREETQYF
TRBV28,TRBD1,TRBJ2-5,.,TGTGCCAGCAGTCGGGGACAGGGCAGAGAGACCCAGTACTTC,CASSRGQGRETQYF
TRBV3-1/TRBV3-2,TRBD2,TRBJ2-1,.,TGTGCCAGCAGCCCTGGACTAGCGAGGTCCTACAATGAGCAGTTCTTC,CASSPGLARSYNEQFF
TRBV19,.,TRBJ1-6,.,TGTGCCAGTAGCCACTGGCCCAACCGAGATTCACCCCTCCACTTT,CASSHWPNRDSPLHF
TRBV6-4,TRBD2,TRBJ2-3,.,TGTGCCAGCAGTGAAGGAGCGGGAGAGGCAGATACGCAGTATTTT,CASSEGAGEADTQYF
TRBV28,.,TRBJ1-1,.,TGTGCCAGCAATTGGGGATACACTGAAGCTTTCTTT,CASNWGYTEAFF
TRBV28,.,TRBJ2-4,.,TGTGCCAGCAGTCCGGCGACTAGGGGGTCAGACATTCAGTACTTC,CASSPATRGSDIQYF
TRBV12-3/TRBV12-4,TRBD2,TRBJ2-5,.,TGTGCCAGCAGGCTAGCGGGGAAAAGAACCCAGTACTTC,CASRLAGKRTQYF
TRBV4-1,.,TRBJ2-7,.,TGCGCCAGCAGCCAAGATTGGAGGGGGGGAACCCCCTACGAGCAGTACTTC,CASSQDWRGGTPYEQYF
TRBV2,TRBD1,TRBJ2-7,.,TGTGCCAGCAGCGACGACAGGGCGGTGGGCTACGAGCAGTACTTC,CASSDDRAVGYEQYF
TRBV9,.,TRBJ2-3,.,TGTGCCAGCAGCCCCCGGGTGGGAGTGAGAGATACGCAGTATTTT,CASSPRVGVRDTQYF
TRBV11-1,.,TRBJ1-1,once,TGTGCCAGCAGCTTTCGGGGAGGGAAGAACACTGAAGCTTTCTTT,CASSFRGGKNTEAFF